The rows below give T cell receptor beta chains drawn from one sample of a study of Ad26.COV2.S vaccination and SARS-CoV-2 variants. Method: immunoSEQ multiplex PCR; TCRdb's copy keeps in-frame clones and lacks some. The table lists 440,000 or so clones, approximately 90% of them singletons, with under 2% in the top ten. Sequencing used peripheral blood, obtained in a trial of Ad26.COV2.S vaccine versus placebo. The receptor source for this set is a person between 18 and 60 years old who received the Ad26.COV2.S COVID-19 vaccine or a placebo. Both conserved end residues are part of each CDR3. D genes are given only for firm matches. Expanded clones are given a class, and other clones once, few, many or no size at all.

V gene: TRBV7-2; D gene: NA; J gene: TRBJ2-5; clone size: NA; CDR3 protein: CASSRGTWQETQYF; CDR3 DNA: TGTGCCAGCAGCCGGGGGACCTGGCAAGAGACCCAGTACTTC
V gene: TRBV27; D gene: TRBD1; J gene: TRBJ1-1; clone size: NA; CDR3 protein: CASKRGGAYLLDTEAFF; CDR3 DNA: TGTGCCAGCAAGAGAGGGGGCGCTTATCTGCTGGACACTGAAGCTTTCTTT
V gene: TRBV7-2; D gene: NA; J gene: TRBJ2-1; clone size: NA; CDR3 protein: CASRVGVGGVNEQFF; CDR3 DNA: TGTGCCAGCAGAGTGGGGGTCGGAGGGGTTAATGAGCAGTTCTTC
V gene: TRBV11-2; D gene: NA; J gene: TRBJ1-5; clone size: NA; CDR3 protein: CASSKNRGISNQPQHF; CDR3 DNA: TGTGCCAGCAGCAAGAATCGCGGGATTAGCAATCAGCCCCAGCATTTT
V gene: TRBV10-1; D gene: TRBD1; J gene: TRBJ2-3; clone size: NA; CDR3 protein: CASSETGGTTDTQYF; CDR3 DNA: TGCGCCAGCAGTGAAACAGGGGGCACCACAGATACGCAGTATTTT
V gene: TRBV20-1; D gene: TRBD2; J gene: TRBJ2-3; clone size: NA; CDR3 protein: CSASTSGVTDTQYF; CDR3 DNA: TGCAGTGCGAGTACTAGCGGGGTCACAGATACGCAGTATTTT
V gene: TRBV30; D gene: NA; J gene: TRBJ2-4; clone size: NA; CDR3 protein: CAWSDQYRTSLVGNIQYF; CDR3 DNA: TGTGCCTGGAGTGATCAGTATAGAACTAGCTTGGTCGGAAACATTCAGTACTTC
V gene: TRBV4-3; D gene: NA; J gene: TRBJ1-1; clone size: NA; CDR3 protein: CASSHRTGYTEAFF; CDR3 DNA: TGCGCCAGCAGCCACAGAACAGGGTACACTGAAGCTTTCTTT
V gene: TRBV30; D gene: NA; J gene: TRBJ2-5; clone size: NA; CDR3 protein: CAWSAAAKYQETQYF; CDR3 DNA: TGTGCCTGGAGTGCCGCGGCCAAGTACCAAGAGACCCAGTACTTC
V gene: TRBV5-1; D gene: NA; J gene: TRBJ2-6; clone size: NA; CDR3 protein: CASTPSGANVLTF; CDR3 DNA: TGCGCCAGCACCCCCTCTGGGGCCAACGTCCTGACTTTC
V gene: TRBV5-1; D gene: NA; J gene: TRBJ1-1; clone size: NA; CDR3 protein: CASGETNTEAFF; CDR3 DNA: TGCGCCAGCGGCGAAACGAACACTGAAGCTTTCTTT
V gene: TRBV27; D gene: TRBD2; J gene: TRBJ2-7; clone size: once; CDR3 protein: CASSSGGAGYEQYF; CDR3 DNA: TGTGCCAGCAGCTCCGGGGGGGCGGGGTACGAGCAGTACTTC
V gene: TRBV24-1; D gene: NA; J gene: TRBJ2-5; clone size: NA; CDR3 protein: CATSEGQVQETQYF; CDR3 DNA: TGTGCCACCAGCGAGGGACAAGTACAAGAGACCCAGTACTTC
V gene: TRBV7-9; D gene: NA; J gene: TRBJ1-1; clone size: NA; CDR3 protein: CASSRGSDTEAFF; CDR3 DNA: TGTGCCAGCAGCAGGGGGTCGGACACTGAAGCTTTCTTT
V gene: TRBV7-2; D gene: NA; J gene: TRBJ1-5; clone size: NA; CDR3 protein: CASSLAPYSNQPQHF; CDR3 DNA: TGTGCCAGCAGCTTAGCACCCTATAGCAATCAGCCCCAGCATTTT
V gene: TRBV18; D gene: NA; J gene: TRBJ1-1; clone size: NA; CDR3 protein: CASSRYRENTEAFF; CDR3 DNA: TGTGCCAGCTCACGATACAGGGAGAACACTGAAGCTTTCTTT
V gene: TRBV5-5; D gene: TRBD1; J gene: TRBJ1-1; clone size: NA; CDR3 protein: CASSLSGTERAEAFF; CDR3 DNA: TGTGCCAGCAGCTTGTCTGGGACAGAGAGAGCTGAAGCTTTCTTT
V gene: TRBV27; D gene: TRBD2; J gene: TRBJ2-7; clone size: NA; CDR3 protein: CASSWSGGYEQYF; CDR3 DNA: TGTGCCAGCAGCTGGAGCGGGGGATACGAGCAGTACTTC
V gene: TRBV30; D gene: NA; J gene: TRBJ1-6; clone size: NA; CDR3 protein: CAWTYRTRLKLHF; CDR3 DNA: TGTGCCTGGACGTATAGGACAAGACTAAAGCTCCACTTT
V gene: TRBV28; D gene: NA; J gene: TRBJ1-1; clone size: NA; CDR3 protein: CASTPLGWDPGTPGVWAFF; CDR3 DNA: TGTGCCAGCACCCCCTTAGGGTGGGATCCCGGGACACCCGGCGTGTGGGCTTTCTTT
V gene: TRBV28; D gene: NA; J gene: TRBJ1-3; clone size: NA; CDR3 protein: CASSLTPSSGNTIYF; CDR3 DNA: TGTGCCAGCAGTTTAACTCCAAGCTCTGGAAACACCATATATTTT
V gene: TRBV27; D gene: TRBD1; J gene: TRBJ2-5; clone size: NA; CDR3 protein: CASSRAGQGVFRHF; CDR3 DNA: TGTGCCAGCTCACGTGCGGGACAGGGGGTGTTTAGGCACTTC
V gene: TRBV7-8; D gene: TRBD2; J gene: TRBJ2-7; clone size: NA; CDR3 protein: CASSPTGGASYEQYF; CDR3 DNA: TGTGCCAGCAGCCCCACCGGGGGGGCCTCCTACGAGCAGTACTTC
V gene: TRBV19; D gene: NA; J gene: TRBJ2-3; clone size: few; CDR3 protein: CASSDWGSTSDTQYF; CDR3 DNA: TGTGCCAGTAGTGATTGGGGGAGCACCAGCGATACGCAGTATTTT
V gene: TRBV6-5; D gene: TRBD2; J gene: TRBJ2-7; clone size: NA; CDR3 protein: CASSNGGASREQYF; CDR3 DNA: TGTGCCAGCAGTAACGGGGGGGCCTCCAGGGAGCAGTACTTC
V gene: TRBV11-1; D gene: NA; J gene: TRBJ2-5; clone size: NA; CDR3 protein: CASPRGGRGETQYF; CDR3 DNA: TGTGCCAGCCCCCGCGGCGGGCGGGGTGAGACCCAGTACTTC
V gene: TRBV20-1; D gene: NA; J gene: TRBJ1-6; clone size: NA; CDR3 protein: CSASRDTYSPLHF; CDR3 DNA: TGCAGTGCTAGTCGGGACACCTATTCACCCCTCCACTTT
V gene: TRBV24-1; D gene: NA; J gene: TRBJ2-2; clone size: NA; CDR3 protein: CGTPGQGRTNTGELFF; CDR3 DNA: TGTGGCACCCCCGGGCAGGGGAGGACGAACACCGGGGAGCTGTTTTTT
V gene: TRBV5-4; D gene: NA; J gene: TRBJ2-7; clone size: few; CDR3 protein: CASSHTGILYEQYF; CDR3 DNA: TGTGCCAGCAGCCACACAGGGATCCTCTACGAGCAGTACTTC
V gene: TRBV5-6; D gene: NA; J gene: TRBJ2-1; clone size: NA; CDR3 protein: CASSPGFNEQFF; CDR3 DNA: TGTGCCAGCAGCCCGGGGTTCAATGAGCAGTTCTTC
V gene: TRBV6-1; D gene: NA; J gene: TRBJ2-7; clone size: few; CDR3 protein: CASSEEEGGYEQYF; CDR3 DNA: TGTGCCAGCAGTGAAGAAGAGGGAGGCTACGAGCAGTACTTC
V gene: TRBV6-5; D gene: NA; J gene: TRBJ1-1; clone size: NA; CDR3 protein: CASSYRRGITEAFF; CDR3 DNA: TGTGCCAGCAGTTACAGGCGGGGTATCACTGAAGCTTTCTTT
V gene: TRBV30; D gene: NA; J gene: TRBJ1-2; clone size: once; CDR3 protein: CAWSPARTAGYGYTF; CDR3 DNA: TGTGCCTGGAGTCCCGCGAGGACGGCGGGCTATGGCTACACCTTC
V gene: TRBV11-2; D gene: NA; J gene: TRBJ2-5; clone size: NA; CDR3 protein: CASSLPTGKETQYF; CDR3 DNA: TGTGCCAGCAGCTTACCCACAGGGAAAGAGACCCAGTACTTC
V gene: TRBV5-1; D gene: NA; J gene: TRBJ1-4; clone size: NA; CDR3 protein: CASSSTSTNEKLFF; CDR3 DNA: TGCGCCAGCAGCTCTACATCAACTAATGAAAAACTGTTTTTT
V gene: TRBV9; D gene: TRBD2; J gene: TRBJ2-3; clone size: NA; CDR3 protein: CASSVSSGGGDTQYF; CDR3 DNA: TGTGCCAGCAGCGTGTCTAGCGGGGGTGGAGATACGCAGTATTTT
V gene: TRBV6-2/TRBV6-3; D gene: TRBD2; J gene: TRBJ2-5; clone size: NA; CDR3 protein: CASSYPSFGGGEETQYF; CDR3 DNA: TGTGCCAGCAGTTACCCGTCGTTCGGCGGGGGGGAAGAGACCCAGTACTTC
V gene: TRBV27; D gene: TRBD2; J gene: TRBJ2-5; clone size: NA; CDR3 protein: CASSLLAGGETQYF; CDR3 DNA: TGTGCCAGCAGTTTACTAGCGGGGGGCGAGACCCAGTACTTC
V gene: TRBV6-2/TRBV6-3; D gene: NA; J gene: TRBJ1-2; clone size: NA; CDR3 protein: CASSDYGERRGYTF; CDR3 DNA: TGTGCCAGCAGTGACTACGGAGAACGTCGGGGCTACACCTTC
V gene: TRBV4-3; D gene: TRBD1; J gene: TRBJ1-2; clone size: NA; CDR3 protein: CASSQTTGIGGYTF; CDR3 DNA: TGCGCCAGCAGCCAAACGACAGGGATCGGTGGCTACACCTTC
V gene: TRBV9; D gene: TRBD2; J gene: TRBJ2-5; clone size: NA; CDR3 protein: CASSVVRAGVETQYF; CDR3 DNA: TGTGCCAGCAGCGTAGTTCGGGCGGGGGTAGAGACCCAGTACTTC
V gene: TRBV18; D gene: TRBD1; J gene: TRBJ2-7; clone size: once; CDR3 protein: CASSPQDRGPYEQYF; CDR3 DNA: TGTGCCAGCTCTCCTCAGGACAGGGGTCCCTACGAGCAGTACTTC
V gene: TRBV27; D gene: TRBD1; J gene: TRBJ2-5; clone size: NA; CDR3 protein: CASRPWGRGETQYF; CDR3 DNA: TGTGCCAGCAGGCCTTGGGGCAGGGGGGAGACCCAGTACTTC
V gene: TRBV12-3/TRBV12-4; D gene: NA; J gene: TRBJ2-1; clone size: NA; CDR3 protein: CASRAGEQNEQFF; CDR3 DNA: TGTGCCAGCAGGGCCGGGGAACAAAATGAGCAGTTCTTC
V gene: TRBV6-5; D gene: NA; J gene: TRBJ2-3; clone size: NA; CDR3 protein: CASSYGGPSYTDTQYF; CDR3 DNA: TGTGCCAGCAGTTACGGGGGACCCAGTTACACAGATACGCAGTATTTT
V gene: TRBV24-1; D gene: NA; J gene: TRBJ2-7; clone size: NA; CDR3 protein: CATSDGYEQYF; CDR3 DNA: TGTGCCACCAGTGATGGCTACGAGCAGTACTTC
V gene: TRBV4-3; D gene: NA; J gene: TRBJ1-2; clone size: NA; CDR3 protein: CASSQDSGKVNYGYTF; CDR3 DNA: TGCGCCAGCAGCCAAGATTCGGGGAAAGTAAACTATGGCTACACCTTC
V gene: TRBV2; D gene: NA; J gene: TRBJ2-4; clone size: NA; CDR3 protein: CASRSGLPGVGAKNIQYF; CDR3 DNA: TGTGCCAGCAGGTCAGGGCTACCCGGGGTTGGAGCCAAAAACATTCAGTACTTC
V gene: TRBV5-6; D gene: TRBD1; J gene: TRBJ2-7; clone size: NA; CDR3 protein: CASRTGPYEQYF; CDR3 DNA: TGTGCCAGCAGGACAGGGCCCTACGAGCAGTACTTC
V gene: TRBV18; D gene: NA; J gene: TRBJ1-4; clone size: NA; CDR3 protein: CASSDYDSRLNEKLFF; CDR3 DNA: TGTGCCAGCTCAGATTATGACAGTCGATTAAATGAAAAACTGTTTTTT
V gene: TRBV19; D gene: NA; J gene: TRBJ1-1; clone size: NA; CDR3 protein: CASSPQMQGRRNTEAFF; CDR3 DNA: TGTGCCAGTAGCCCTCAAATGCAGGGCAGGAGGAACACTGAAGCTTTCTTT
V gene: TRBV21-1; D gene: NA; J gene: TRBJ1-2; clone size: NA; CDR3 protein: CASSKVGGFDGYTF; CDR3 DNA: TGTGCCAGCAGCAAAGTTGGGGGGTTCGATGGCTACACCTTC
V gene: TRBV11-2; D gene: NA; J gene: TRBJ2-7; clone size: NA; CDR3 protein: CASSLPDTYEQYF; CDR3 DNA: TGTGCCAGCAGCTTGCCGGATACCTACGAGCAGTACTTC
V gene: TRBV19; D gene: TRBD1; J gene: TRBJ1-2; clone size: NA; CDR3 protein: CASSTNGQASYGYTF; CDR3 DNA: TGTGCCAGTAGTACAAACGGACAGGCGAGCTATGGCTACACCTTC
V gene: TRBV18; D gene: NA; J gene: TRBJ1-1; clone size: NA; CDR3 protein: CASSPGHWRGEAFF; CDR3 DNA: TGTGCCAGCTCGCCCGGGCATTGGCGTGGTGAAGCTTTCTTT